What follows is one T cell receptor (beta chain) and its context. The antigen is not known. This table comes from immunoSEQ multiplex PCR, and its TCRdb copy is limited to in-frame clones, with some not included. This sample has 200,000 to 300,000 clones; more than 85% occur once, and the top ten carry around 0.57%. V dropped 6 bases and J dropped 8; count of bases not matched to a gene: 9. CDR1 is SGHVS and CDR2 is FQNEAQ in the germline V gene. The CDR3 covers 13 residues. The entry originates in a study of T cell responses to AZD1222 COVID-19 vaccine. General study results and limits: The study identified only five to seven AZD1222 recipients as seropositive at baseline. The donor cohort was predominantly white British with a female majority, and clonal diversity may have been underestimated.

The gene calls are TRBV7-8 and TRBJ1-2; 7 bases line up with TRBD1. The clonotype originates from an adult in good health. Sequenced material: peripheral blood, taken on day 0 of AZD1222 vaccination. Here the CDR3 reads CASSQAGGVGYTF. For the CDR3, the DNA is TGTGCCAGCAGTCAGGCAGGGGGTGTGGGCTACACCTTC. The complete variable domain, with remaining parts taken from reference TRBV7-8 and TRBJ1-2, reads GAGVSQSPRYKVAKRGQDVALRCDPISGHVSLFWYQQALGQGPEFLTYFQNEAQLDKSGLPSDRFFAERPEGSVSTLKIQRTQQEDSAVYLCASSQAGGVGYTFGSGTRLTVV.